Listed here is a single TCR beta chain. Its antigen remains unidentified. Arm-PCR with iRepertoire HTBI primers amplified the CDR3 regions for these TCR beta libraries. TCRdb re-derived calls from the multiplex PCR reads in MiXCR, one entry per CDR3 protein. Among about 460,000 distinct CDR3 sequences listed, 22% were seen once. As to time point: persistent/refractory GD, antithyroid drugs over 5 years with positive TRAb. Extracted RNA from PBMCs served as the source of the TCR library. The data stem from a study of regulatory T cells in long-lasting Graves disease. Study at large: Over 5 years of antithyroid drugs plus positive TSH receptor antibodies defined persistent Graves' disease. General study findings and limits: New patients shared around 1,000 public clonotypes, and persistent patients shared more, with about 2,700. Accuracy could have been hurt by small sample size. Segments TRBV28, TRBJ1-2 and TRBJ2-5 showed preferential usage in persistent disease.

The V gene's germline CDR1 is GTSNPN and CDR2 SVGIG (reference sequence). Losses at the gene ends were 2 bases for V and 2 bases for J; bases not matched to a gene: 7. There are 17 residues in the CDR3. Specimen: peripheral blood mononuclear cells (PBMCs), collected when the disease was refractory, from a patient treated with antithyroid drugs. The receptor was isolated from a female donor with Graves disease. The rearrangement joins TRBV30 to TRBJ1-4; 11 bases map to TRBD1. The CDR3 is CAWSSRDRGATNEKLFF. In DNA, the CDR3 is TGTGCCTGGAGTTCCAGGGACAGGGGGGCGACTAATGAAAAACTGTTTTTT.